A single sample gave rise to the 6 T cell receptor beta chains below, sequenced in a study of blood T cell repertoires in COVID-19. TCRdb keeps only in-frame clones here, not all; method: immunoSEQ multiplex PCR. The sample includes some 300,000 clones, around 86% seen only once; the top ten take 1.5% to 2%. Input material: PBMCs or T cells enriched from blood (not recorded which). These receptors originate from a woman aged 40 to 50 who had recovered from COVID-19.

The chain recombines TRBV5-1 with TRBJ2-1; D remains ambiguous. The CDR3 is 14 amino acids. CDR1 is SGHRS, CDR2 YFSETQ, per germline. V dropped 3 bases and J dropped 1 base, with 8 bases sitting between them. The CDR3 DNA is TGCGCCAGCAGCTCGCCGGGTTCCTACAATGAGCAGTTCTTC. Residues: CASSSPGSYNEQFF. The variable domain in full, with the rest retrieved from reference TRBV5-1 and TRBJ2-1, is KAGVTQTPRYLIKTRGQQVTLSCSPISGHRSVSWYQQTPGQGLQFLFEYFSETQRNKGNFPGRFSGRQFSNSRSEMNVSTLELGDSALYLCASSSPGSYNEQFFGPGTRLTVL.

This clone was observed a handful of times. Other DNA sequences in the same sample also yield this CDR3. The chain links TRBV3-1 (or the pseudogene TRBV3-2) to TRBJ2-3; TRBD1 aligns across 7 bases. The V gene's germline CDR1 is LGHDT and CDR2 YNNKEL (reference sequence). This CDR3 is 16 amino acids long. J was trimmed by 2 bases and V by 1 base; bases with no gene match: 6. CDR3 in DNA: TGTGCCAGCAGCCAAGCCGCAGGGGGACACACAGATACGCAGTATTTT. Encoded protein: CASSQAAGGHTDTQYF.

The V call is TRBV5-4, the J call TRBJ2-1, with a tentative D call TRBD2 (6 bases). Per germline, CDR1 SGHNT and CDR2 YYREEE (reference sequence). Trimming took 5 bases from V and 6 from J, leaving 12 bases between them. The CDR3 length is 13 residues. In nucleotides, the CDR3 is TGTGCCAGCAGACGGGACTTATCCAATGAGCAGTTCTTC. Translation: CASRRDLSNEQFF.

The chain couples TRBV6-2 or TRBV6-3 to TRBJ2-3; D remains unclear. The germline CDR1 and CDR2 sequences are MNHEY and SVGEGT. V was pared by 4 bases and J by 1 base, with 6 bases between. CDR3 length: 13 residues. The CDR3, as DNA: TGTGCCAGCAGTTTGCAGGGCACAGATACGCAGTATTTT. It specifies CASSLQGTDTQYF.

CDR3 DNA: TGTGCCAGCAGCCCGGAACGAGGGGGCTCGACTCAGCATTTT. Its protein is CASSPERGGSTQHF. This sequence joins TRBV7-2 and TRBJ1-5, with 7 bases matching TRBD1. CDR1 SGHTA and CDR2 FQGNSA come from the germline V gene. Losses at the gene ends were 5 bases for V and 13 bases for J; bases not matched to a gene: 14. This CDR3 contains 14 residues.

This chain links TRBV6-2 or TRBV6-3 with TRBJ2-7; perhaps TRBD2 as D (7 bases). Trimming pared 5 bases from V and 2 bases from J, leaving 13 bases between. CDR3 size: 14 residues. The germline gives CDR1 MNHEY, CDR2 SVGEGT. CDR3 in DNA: TGTGCCAGCAGTCTGGCGGGGGACACCTACGAGCAGTACTTC. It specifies CASSLAGDTYEQYF.